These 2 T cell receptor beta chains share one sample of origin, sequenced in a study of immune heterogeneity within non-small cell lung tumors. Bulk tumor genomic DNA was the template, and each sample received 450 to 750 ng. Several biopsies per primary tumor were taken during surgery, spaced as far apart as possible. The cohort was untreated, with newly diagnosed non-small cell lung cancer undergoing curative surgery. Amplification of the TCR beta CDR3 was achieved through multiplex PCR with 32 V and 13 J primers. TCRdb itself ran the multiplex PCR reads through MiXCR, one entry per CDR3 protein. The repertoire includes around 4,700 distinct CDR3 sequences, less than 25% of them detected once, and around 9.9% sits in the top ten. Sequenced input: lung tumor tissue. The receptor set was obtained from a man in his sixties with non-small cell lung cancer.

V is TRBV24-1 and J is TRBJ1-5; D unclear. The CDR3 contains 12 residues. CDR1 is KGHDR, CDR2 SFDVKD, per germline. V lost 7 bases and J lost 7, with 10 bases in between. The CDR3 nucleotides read TGTGCCACCAGACTAGGCGTCCAGCCCCAGCATTTT. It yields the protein CATRLGVQPQHF.

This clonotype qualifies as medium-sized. CDR3 sequence (DNA): TGCAGTGCTGGGGGACTAGCGGGATACGAGCAGTACTTC. Translating gives CSAGGLAGYEQYF. The V gene is TRBV20-1, the J gene TRBJ2-7; TRBD2 matches at 13 bases. The V segment lost 5 bases and the J segment 4 bases; nucleotides outside the gene matches: 2. Germline V CDR1 and CDR2: DFQATT, SNEGSKA (reference sequence). This CDR3 is built from 13 residues.